One T cell receptor (beta chain) is described in this entry. Its antigen is unknown. The data belong to a study of beta chain features in type 1 diabetes. This CDR3 region has 12 residues. The V end lost 5 bases, the J end lost 7 bases, and 8 bases lay between the germline ends. Germline-derived CDR1 and CDR2 are SGHTA and FQGNSA. The study, taken as a whole, reports: Shorter TCRB CDR3s, moderately but significantly so, marked every one of the four CD4+ subsets in Type 1 diabetes patients.

What was sequenced were expressed TCRB transcripts, since all of the isolated RNA had been reverse transcribed. This table comes from immunoSEQ multiplex PCR, and its TCRdb copy is limited to in-frame clones, with some not included. The sample includes around 260,000 clones, 20% of them seen just once. Sequenced sample: naive CD4+ T cells from blood. This clonotype was sampled from a woman aged 35 to 49 with type 1 diabetes. The rearrangement joins TRBV7-2 to TRBJ2-2; D remains unclear. The CDR3 DNA reads as TGTGCCAGCAGCCAGCCGGGCGGGGAGCTGTTTTTT. Translation gives CASSQPGGELFF.